This TCR beta chain was observed in a study of T cell repertoires in cytomegalovirus infection. About this clonotype: Its antigen remains unknown.

Via MiXCR, TCRdb re-called the reads, giving one row per CDR3 protein. The table includes 550,000 to 850,000 distinct CDR3 sequences, roughly 30% detected once. Source: cultured PBMCs, taken from culture after CMV antigen stimulation. The receptor comes from a human donor in good health (CMV status not recorded). Some clones in this sample may be carry-over from other donors' samples.

The CDR3: CASSFSGTDNEQFF. The CDR3 bases are TGTGCCAGCAGCTTCTCCGGGACAGACAATGAGCAGTTCTTC. The V and J genes are TRBV7-9 and TRBJ2-1; 7 bases agree with TRBD1. There are 14 residues in the CDR3. Trimming at V came to 3 bases and at J to 5 bases, leaving 4 bases not matched to a gene. Germline V gene data show CDR1 as SEHNR and CDR2 as FQNEAQ (reference sequence).